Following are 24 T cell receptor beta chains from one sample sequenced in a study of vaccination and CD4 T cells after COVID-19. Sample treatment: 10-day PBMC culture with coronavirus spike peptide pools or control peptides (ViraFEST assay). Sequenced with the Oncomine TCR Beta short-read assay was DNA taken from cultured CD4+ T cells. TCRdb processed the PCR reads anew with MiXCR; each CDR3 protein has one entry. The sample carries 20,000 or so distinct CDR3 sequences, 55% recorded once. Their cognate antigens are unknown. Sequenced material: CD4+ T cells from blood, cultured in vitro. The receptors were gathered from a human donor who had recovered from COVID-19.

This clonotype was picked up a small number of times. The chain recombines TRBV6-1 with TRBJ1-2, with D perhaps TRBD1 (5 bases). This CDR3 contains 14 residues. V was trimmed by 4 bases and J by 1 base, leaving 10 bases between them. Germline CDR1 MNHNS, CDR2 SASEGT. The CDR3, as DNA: TGTGCCAGCAGTGCCGGAGACAGTAACTATGGCTACACCTTC. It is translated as CASSAGDSNYGYTF.

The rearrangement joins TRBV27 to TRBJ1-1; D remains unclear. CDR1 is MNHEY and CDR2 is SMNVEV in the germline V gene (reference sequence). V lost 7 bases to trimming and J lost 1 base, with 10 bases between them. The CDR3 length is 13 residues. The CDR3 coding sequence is TGTGCCAGCACCAGCCGGACGAACACTGAAGCTTTCTTT. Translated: CASTSRTNTEAFF.

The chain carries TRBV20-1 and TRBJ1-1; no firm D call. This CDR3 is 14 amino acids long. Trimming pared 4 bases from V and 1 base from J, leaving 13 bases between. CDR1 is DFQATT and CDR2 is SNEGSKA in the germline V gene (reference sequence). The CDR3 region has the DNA TGCAGTGCTAAGTGGAGCTTCGCGAACACTGAAGCTTTCTTT. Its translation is CSAKWSFANTEAFF.

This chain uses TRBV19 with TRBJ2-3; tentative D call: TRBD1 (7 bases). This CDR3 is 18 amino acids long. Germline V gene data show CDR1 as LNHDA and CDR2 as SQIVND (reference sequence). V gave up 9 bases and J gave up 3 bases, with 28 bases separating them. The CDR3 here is CASPRSRAPGGQTDTQYF. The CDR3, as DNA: TGTGCCAGCCCGAGATCCCGGGCACCAGGGGGGCAGACAGATACGCAGTATTTT.

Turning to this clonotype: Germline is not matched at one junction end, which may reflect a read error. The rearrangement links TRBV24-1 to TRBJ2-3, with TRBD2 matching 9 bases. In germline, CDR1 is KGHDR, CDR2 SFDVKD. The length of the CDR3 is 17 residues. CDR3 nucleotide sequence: TGTACCACCAGTGATTTGGGGCTAGCGGGATCCACAGATACGCAGTATTTT. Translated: CTTSDLGLAGSTDTQYF.

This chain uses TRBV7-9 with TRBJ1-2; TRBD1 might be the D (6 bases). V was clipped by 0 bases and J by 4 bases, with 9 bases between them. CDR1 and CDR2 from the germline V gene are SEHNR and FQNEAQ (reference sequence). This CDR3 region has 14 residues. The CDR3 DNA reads TGTGCCAGCAGCTTAGCCGAGGGGGGCTATGGCTACACCTTC. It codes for CASSLAEGGYGYTF.

CDR3 nucleotide sequence: TGTGCCACCCACTCGGGACGACTAGCGGGGGTTCCCTACGAGCAGTACTTC. Its protein is CATHSGRLAGVPYEQYF. V usage is TRBV30 and J usage is TRBJ2-7, with TRBD2 matching 12 bases. This CDR3 is built from 17 residues. The trim removed 8 bases at V and 2 bases at J, leaving 16 bases unmatched. The V gene's germline CDR1 is GTSNPN and CDR2 SVGIG (reference sequence).

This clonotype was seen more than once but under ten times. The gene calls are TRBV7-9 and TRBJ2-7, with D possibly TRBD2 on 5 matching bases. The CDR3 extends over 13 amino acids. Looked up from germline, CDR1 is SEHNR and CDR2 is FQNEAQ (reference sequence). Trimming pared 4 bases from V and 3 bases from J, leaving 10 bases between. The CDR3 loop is CASSSTRGYEQYF. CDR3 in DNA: TGTGCCAGCAGCTCTACTAGAGGCTACGAGCAGTACTTC.

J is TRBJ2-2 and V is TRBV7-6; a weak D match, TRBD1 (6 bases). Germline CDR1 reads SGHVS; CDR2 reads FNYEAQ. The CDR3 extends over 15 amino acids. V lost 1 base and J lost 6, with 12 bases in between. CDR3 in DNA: TGTGCCAGCAGCTTAGGATCAGGGGAGTCCGGGGAGCTGTTTTTT. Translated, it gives CASSLGSGESGELFF.

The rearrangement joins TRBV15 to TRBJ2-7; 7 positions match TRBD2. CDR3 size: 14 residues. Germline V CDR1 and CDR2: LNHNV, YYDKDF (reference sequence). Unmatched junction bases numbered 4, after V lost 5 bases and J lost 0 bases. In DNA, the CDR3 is TGTGCCACCAGCCTCGGGGGGAGCTCCTACGAGCAGTACTTC. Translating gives CATSLGGSSYEQYF. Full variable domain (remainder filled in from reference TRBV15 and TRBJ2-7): DAMVIQNPRYQVTQFGKPVTLSCSQTLNHNVMYWYQQKSSQAPKLLFHYYDKDFNNEADTPDNFQSRRPNTSFCFLDIRSPGLGDTAMYLCATSLGGSSYEQYFGPGTRLTVT.

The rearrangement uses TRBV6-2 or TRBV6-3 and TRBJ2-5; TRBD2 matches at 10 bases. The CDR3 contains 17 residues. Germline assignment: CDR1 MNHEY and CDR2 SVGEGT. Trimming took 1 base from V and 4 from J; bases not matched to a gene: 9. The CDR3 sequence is CASSYYGLAGEGETQYF. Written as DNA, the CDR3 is TGTGCCAGCAGTTACTATGGGCTAGCGGGAGAGGGAGAGACCCAGTACTTC.

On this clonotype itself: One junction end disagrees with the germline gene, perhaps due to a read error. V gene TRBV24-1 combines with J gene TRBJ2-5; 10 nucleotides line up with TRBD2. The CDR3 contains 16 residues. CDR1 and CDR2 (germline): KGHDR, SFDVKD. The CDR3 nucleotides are TGCGCCACCAGTGATTCGGGAAGCGGGAGGGGAGAGACCCAGTACTTC. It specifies CATSDSGSGRGETQYF.

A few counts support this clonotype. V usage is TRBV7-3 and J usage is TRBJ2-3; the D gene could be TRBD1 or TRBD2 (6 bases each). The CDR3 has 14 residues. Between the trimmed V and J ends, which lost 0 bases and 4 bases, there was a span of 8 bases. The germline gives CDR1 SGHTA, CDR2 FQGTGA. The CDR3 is CASSLTGGSDTQYF. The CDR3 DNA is TGTGCCAGCAGCTTAACGGGGGGCTCAGATACGCAGTATTTT.

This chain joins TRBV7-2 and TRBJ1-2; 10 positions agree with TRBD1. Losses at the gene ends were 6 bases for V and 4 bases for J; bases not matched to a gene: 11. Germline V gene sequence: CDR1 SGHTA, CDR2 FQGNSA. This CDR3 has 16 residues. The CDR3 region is CASSPGGGQGIYGYTF. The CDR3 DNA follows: TGTGCCAGCAGTCCGGGGGGGGGACAGGGGATCTATGGCTACACCTTC.

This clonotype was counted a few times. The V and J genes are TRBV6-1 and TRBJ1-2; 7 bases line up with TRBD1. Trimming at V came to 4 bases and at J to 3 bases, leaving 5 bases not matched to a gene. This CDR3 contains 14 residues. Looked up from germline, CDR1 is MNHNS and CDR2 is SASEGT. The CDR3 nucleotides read TGTGCCAGCAGTGCAGGGACAGACGACTATGGCTACACCTTC. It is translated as CASSAGTDDYGYTF.

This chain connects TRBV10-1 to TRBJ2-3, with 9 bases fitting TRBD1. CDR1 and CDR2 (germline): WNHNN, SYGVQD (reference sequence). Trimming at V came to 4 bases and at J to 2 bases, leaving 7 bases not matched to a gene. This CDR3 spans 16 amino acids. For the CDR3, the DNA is TGCGCCAGCAGTGCCTCAGGGACAGGGATCACAGATACGCAGTATTTT. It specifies CASSASGTGITDTQYF.

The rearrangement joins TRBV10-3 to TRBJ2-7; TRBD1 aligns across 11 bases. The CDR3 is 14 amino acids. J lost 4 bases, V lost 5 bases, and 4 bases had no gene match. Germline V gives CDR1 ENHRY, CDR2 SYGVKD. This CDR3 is CAISPGQGGYEQYF. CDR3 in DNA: TGTGCCATCAGTCCGGGACAGGGGGGGTACGAGCAGTACTTC.

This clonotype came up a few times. The CDR3, as DNA: TGTGCCACCAGCAAAGAACAACCAATATACTATGGCTACACCTTC. It translates to CATSKEQPIYYGYTF. V and J are TRBV15 and TRBJ1-2, with D hard to call. With 4 bases removed from V and 3 bases from J, the gap between germline ends came to 15 bases. The CDR3 sequence is 15 residues long. Germline V lookup: CDR1 LNHNV, CDR2 YYDKDF (reference sequence).

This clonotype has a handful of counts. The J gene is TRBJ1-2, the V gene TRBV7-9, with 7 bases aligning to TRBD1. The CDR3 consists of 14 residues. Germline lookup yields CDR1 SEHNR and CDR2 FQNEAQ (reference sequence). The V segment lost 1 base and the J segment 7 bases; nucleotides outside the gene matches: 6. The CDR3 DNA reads TGTGCCAGCAGCTTAGATGTGGACAGGCTTGGCTACACCTTC. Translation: CASSLDVDRLGYTF.

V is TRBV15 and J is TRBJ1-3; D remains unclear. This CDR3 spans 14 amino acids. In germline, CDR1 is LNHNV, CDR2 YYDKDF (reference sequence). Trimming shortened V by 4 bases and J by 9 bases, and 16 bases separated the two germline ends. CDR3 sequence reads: CATSTTTAGGTIYF. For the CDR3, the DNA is TGTGCCACCAGCACAACGACGGCCGGCGGCACCATATATTTT.

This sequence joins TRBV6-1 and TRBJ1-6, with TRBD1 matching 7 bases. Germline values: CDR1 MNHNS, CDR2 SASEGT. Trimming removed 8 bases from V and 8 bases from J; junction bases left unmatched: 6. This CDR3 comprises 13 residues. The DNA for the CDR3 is TGTGCCAGCCGTCCCAGGGGGGATTCACCCCTCCACTTT. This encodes CASRPRGDSPLHF.

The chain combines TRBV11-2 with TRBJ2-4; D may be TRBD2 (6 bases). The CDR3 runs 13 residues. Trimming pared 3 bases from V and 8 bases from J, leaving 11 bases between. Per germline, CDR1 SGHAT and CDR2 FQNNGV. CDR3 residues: CASSLRERDIQYF. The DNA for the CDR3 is TGTGCCAGCAGCTTGCGGGAAAGGGACATTCAGTACTTC.

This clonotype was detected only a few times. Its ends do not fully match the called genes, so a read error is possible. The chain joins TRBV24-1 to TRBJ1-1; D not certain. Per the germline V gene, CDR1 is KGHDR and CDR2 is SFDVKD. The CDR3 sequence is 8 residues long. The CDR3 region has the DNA TGTGCCACCAGTAGCCCCCAGTTT. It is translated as CATSSPQF.

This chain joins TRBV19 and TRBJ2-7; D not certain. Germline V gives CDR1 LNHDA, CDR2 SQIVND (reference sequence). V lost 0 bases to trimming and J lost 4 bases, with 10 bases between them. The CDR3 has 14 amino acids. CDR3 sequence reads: CASSIEGSRYEQYF. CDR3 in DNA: TGTGCCAGTAGTATAGAGGGTAGCAGGTACGAGCAGTACTTC.